Following are 16 T cell receptor beta chains from one sample sequenced in a study of T cell repertoires in cytomegalovirus infection. MiXCR was run by TCRdb on the reads, yielding one entry per CDR3 protein. Among about 570,000 distinct CDR3 sequences listed, roughly 43% were seen once. Antigen specificity for these receptors is unknown. Sequences were derived from cultured PBMCs, sampled from culture after CMV antigen stimulation. The receptor source for this set is a human donor in good health (CMV status not recorded). Some clones in this sample may be carry-over from other donors' samples.

The chain has TRBV18 and TRBJ2-1; possibly TRBD1 or TRBD2 for D (5 bases each). Trimming pared 4 bases from V and 3 bases from J, leaving 16 bases between. The CDR3 is 16 residues long. Germline loops: CDR1 KGHSH, CDR2 LQKENI. CDR3 sequence reads: CASSRNRDLLYNEQFF. CDR3 coding DNA: TGTGCCAGCTCACGTAACCGGGACCTCCTCTACAATGAGCAGTTCTTC.

This chain uses TRBV11-2 with TRBJ1-1; no reliable D call. V lost 5 bases and J 9 bases, leaving 19 bases between the germline ends. This CDR3 comprises 14 residues. CDR1 SGHAT and CDR2 FQNNGV come from the germline V gene. The CDR3 DNA reads as TGTGCCAGCAGCAAAGAACCCCGAAGGACTCAAGCTTTCTTT. Encoded protein: CASSKEPRRTQAFF.

V and J are TRBV30 and TRBJ2-3; D uncertain. The V gene lost 1 base and the J gene lost 6 bases, with 8 bases spanning the gap. CDR3 length equals 12 residues. Germline CDR1 is GTSNPN and CDR2 is SVGIG (reference sequence). The CDR3 sequence: CAWSDPTDTQYF. In DNA, the CDR3 is TGTGCCTGGAGTGACCCCACGGATACGCAGTATTTT.

The CDR3 nucleotides are TGTGCCAGTAGTATAGTCGGGACTTCAGAGAACACTGAAGCTTTCTTT. The encoded protein is CASSIVGTSENTEAFF. The chain carries TRBV19 and TRBJ1-1; TRBD1 might be the D (5 bases). This CDR3 comprises 16 residues. V lost 1 base, J lost 1 base, and 13 bases lay in between. CDR1 is LNHDA, CDR2 SQIVND, per germline (reference sequence).

This clonotype was picked up a small number of times. V is TRBV7-6 and J is TRBJ2-5; no firm D call. Trimming shortened V by 1 base and J by 5 bases, and 14 bases separated the two germline ends. The CDR3 extends over 15 amino acids. Per the germline V gene, CDR1 is SGHVS and CDR2 is FNYEAQ. The CDR3 DNA sequence: TGTGCCAGCAGCTTAGAGGCCGAGTTGGTGGAGACCCAGTACTTC. It is translated as CASSLEAELVETQYF.

This clonotype was found a few times. V and J are TRBV6-1 and TRBJ1-3; D might be TRBD1 (5 bases). CDR1 is MNHNS and CDR2 is SASEGT in the germline V gene. V lost 1 base and J 5 bases, leaving 18 bases between the germline ends. The CDR3 sequence is 17 residues long. The CDR3, as DNA: TGTGCCAGCAGTGAAGGAGGGCGGGGGGATTTGCGAAACACCATATATTTT. Its translation: CASSEGGRGDLRNTIYF.

This chain links TRBV7-9 with TRBJ1-2; TRBD1 matches at 8 bases. J gave up 8 bases and V 5 bases, and 16 bases lay outside the gene matches. Germline V gene sequence: CDR1 SEHNR, CDR2 FQNEAQ (reference sequence). The CDR3 runs to 16 residues. Here the CDR3 reads CASSPRGGQAREGYTF. The CDR3 coding sequence is TGTGCCAGCAGCCCCCGGGGGGGACAGGCCAGGGAGGGCTACACCTTC.

This clonotype was counted only a few times. The rearrangement uses TRBV19 and TRBJ2-7; either TRBD1 or TRBD2 may fit D (5 bases each). Per germline, CDR1 LNHDA and CDR2 SQIVND (reference sequence). V lost 3 bases and J lost 2, with 17 bases in between. The CDR3 loop spans 16 amino acids. The DNA of the CDR3 is TGTGCCAGTAGTATCCACCCGGGGCCATATGCCTACGAGCAGTACTTC. It encodes CASSIHPGPYAYEQYF.

This sequence joins TRBV20-1 and TRBJ2-7; 7 nucleotides align to TRBD2. With V trimmed by 6 bases and J by 0 bases, 8 bases remained unmatched. In germline, CDR1 is DFQATT, CDR2 SNEGSKA (reference sequence). The CDR3 extends over 14 amino acids. The CDR3 region is CSALSGGSSYEQYF. CDR3 coding DNA: TGCAGTGCCCTTTCGGGCGGGAGCTCCTACGAGCAGTACTTC.

The chain employs TRBV7-8 and TRBJ1-1; D gene ambiguous. V gave up 5 bases and J gave up 3 bases, with 13 bases separating them. The CDR3 has 14 residues. Germline lookup yields CDR1 SGHVS and CDR2 FQNEAQ. The CDR3 protein is CASSRRESDTEAFF. CDR3 DNA: TGTGCCAGCAGCCGCAGAGAGTCGGACACTGAAGCTTTCTTT.

This chain links TRBV12-3 or TRBV12-4 with TRBJ2-5; D may be TRBD2 (6 bases). The CDR3 extends over 16 amino acids. The ends were cut back, 0 bases at V and 4 bases at J, with 15 bases in the middle. The CDR3 DNA sequence: TGTGCCAGCAGTTTAGCGCCGGCGGGAATGGGAGAGACCCAGTACTTC. This gives the protein CASSLAPAGMGETQYF.

The chain joins TRBV19 to TRBJ2-1; TRBD1 agrees at 9 bases. This CDR3 region has 19 residues. Germline values: CDR1 LNHDA, CDR2 SQIVND (reference sequence). V dropped 8 bases and J dropped 2; count of bases not matched to a gene: 19. CDR3 sequence reads: CASGPPGQGAPGAYNEQFF. The CDR3 bases are TGTGCCAGTGGACCTCCGGGACAGGGAGCGCCGGGGGCCTACAATGAGCAGTTCTTC.

This clonotype occurred a few times. The chain links TRBV7-6 to TRBJ2-7; D gene uncertain. Germline CDR1 is SGHVS and CDR2 is FNYEAQ. The ends were cut back, 0 bases at V and 7 bases at J, with 13 bases in the middle. This CDR3 spans 14 amino acids. The CDR3 spells CASSLALEMGEQYF. The CDR3 region has the DNA TGTGCCAGCAGCTTAGCGCTGGAGATGGGGGAGCAGTACTTC.

The CDR3 DNA sequence: TGTGCCAGCAGCCAAAATCCAGGGAGCGGCTATGGCTACACCTTC. Translated, it gives CASSQNPGSGYGYTF. The chain has TRBV4-2 and TRBJ1-2; D may be TRBD1 (5 bases). Germline V lookup: CDR1 LGHNA, CDR2 YNFKEQ. The CDR3 has 15 residues. Trimming removed 2 bases from V and 4 bases from J, with 14 bases in between.

This chain links TRBV4-1 with TRBJ2-7; either TRBD1 or TRBD2 may supply D (5 bases each). Germline V lookup: CDR1 MGHRA, CDR2 YSYEKL. The CDR3 sequence is 13 residues long. V lost 0 bases, J lost 7 bases, and 10 bases lay in between. CDR3 in amino acids: CASSQEYGGEQYF. The CDR3 coding sequence is TGCGCCAGCAGCCAAGAATATGGGGGTGAGCAGTACTTC.

The chain links TRBV7-2 to TRBJ2-1; D tentatively fits TRBD1 or TRBD2 (5 bases each). The germline V gene has CDR1 SGHTA and CDR2 FQGNSA. This CDR3 spans 14 amino acids. V was shortened by 3 bases and J by 6 bases, with 12 bases between the two germline ends. CDR3 region: CASSLQGGGNEQFF. In DNA, the CDR3 is TGTGCCAGCAGCTTGCAGGGTGGGGGCAATGAGCAGTTCTTC.